The 17 T cell receptor beta chains presented below share a single source sample, sequenced in a study of blood T cell repertoires in COVID-19. Sequencing was performed with immunoSEQ multiplex PCR; in TCRdb, only in-frame clones are kept and a portion is missing. The sample yields some 110,000 clones, about four fifths seen once. The sample consisted of PBMCs or T cells enriched from blood (not recorded which). The source of these receptors is a woman in her twenties or thirties who had recovered from COVID-19.

This clone appeared a single time. The chain joins TRBV2 to TRBJ2-7, with a weak D call TRBD1 (6 bases). The CDR3 length is 15 residues. Germline assignment: CDR1 SNHLY and CDR2 FYNNEI. V lost 2 bases and J lost 4, with 15 bases in between. The CDR3 DNA follows: TGTGCCAGCAGTGAAAAGAGGGGGAGTTTATACGAGCAGTACTTC. Translation gives CASSEKRGSLYEQYF. The whole variable domain, remainder taken from reference TRBV2 and TRBJ2-7, is EPEVTQTPSHQVTQMGQEVILRCVPISNHLYFYWYRQILGQKVEFLVSFYNNEISEKSEIFDDQFSVERPDGSNFTLKIRSTKLEDSAMYFCASSEKRGSLYEQYFGPGTRLTVT.

The chain carries TRBV13 and TRBJ2-7, with 8 bases fitting TRBD1. Trimming at V came to 2 bases and at J to 6 bases, leaving 15 bases not matched to a gene. Germline V gene data show CDR1 as PRHDT and CDR2 as FYEKMQ (reference sequence). The CDR3 consists of 17 residues. The CDR3 here is CASSLPPSRGLPPEQYF. The CDR3 coding sequence is TGTGCCAGCAGCTTACCCCCTAGCAGGGGGCTCCCCCCCGAGCAGTACTTC. The variable domain in full, with the rest retrieved from reference TRBV13 and TRBJ2-7, is AAGVIQSPRHLIKEKRETATLKCYPIPRHDTVYWYQQGPGQDPQFLISFYEKMQSDKGSIPDRFSAQQFSDYHSELNMSSLELGDSALYFCASSLPPSRGLPPEQYFGPGTRLTVT.

Of note for this clone: This sample includes further DNA sequences coding for the same CDR3. The chain employs TRBV29-1 and TRBJ2-3, with 7 nucleotides matching TRBD1. J was trimmed by 1 base and V by 6 bases; bases with no gene match: 4. The CDR3 is 13 residues long. Germline CDR1 SQVTM, CDR2 ANQGSEA. For the CDR3, the DNA is TGCAGCGTAAGACAGGGAGGCACAGATACGCAGTATTTT. This encodes CSVRQGGTDTQYF.

CDR3: CSTQGGRGSYNEQFF. In nucleotides, the CDR3 is TGCAGCACCCAGGGAGGGAGAGGCTCCTACAATGAGCAGTTCTTC. The rearrangement links TRBV29-1 to TRBJ2-1; TRBD2 aligns across 7 bases. The CDR3 is 15 residues long. Germline assignment: CDR1 SQVTM and CDR2 ANQGSEA. The V gene end was trimmed by 8 bases and the J gene end by 0 bases; junction bases not matched to a gene: 10.

The gene calls are TRBV6-5 and TRBJ1-2, with 8 bases aligning to TRBD1. V lost 5 bases to trimming and J lost 0 bases; unmatched junction nucleotides: 5. Germline V gene sequence: CDR1 MNHEY, CDR2 SVGAGI. CDR3 size: 15 residues. This CDR3 is CASSKTGEANYGYTF. The CDR3 coding sequence is TGTGCCAGCAGTAAGACAGGGGAGGCTAACTATGGCTACACCTTC.

The CDR3 sequence is CASSPTGGNSSYEQYF. The CDR3 DNA reads as TGTGCCAGCTCTCCCACAGGGGGCAATAGCTCCTACGAGCAGTACTTC. The rearrangement joins TRBV25-1 to TRBJ2-7; TRBD1 matches 9 bases. This CDR3 is built from 16 residues. V shed 8 bases, J shed 0 bases, and the junction held 11 bases outside the gene matches. From germline, CDR1 is MGHDK and CDR2 SYGVNS.

Concerning this clone: The junction does not match germline at one end; this may be a read error. This chain links TRBV7-3 with TRBJ2-3; D possibly corresponds to TRBD2 (5 bases). There are 15 residues in the CDR3. CDR1 is SGHTA, CDR2 FQGTGA, per germline. CDR3 in DNA: TGTGCCAGCAGCCTGACGGAGGCGAGCACAAATACGCAGTATTTT. Translation gives CASSLTEASTNTQYF.

The J gene is TRBJ2-2, the V gene TRBV19; a weak D match, TRBD1 (5 bases). CDR3 size: 14 residues. Germline V CDR1 and CDR2: LNHDA, SQIVND (reference sequence). Between the trimmed V and J ends, which lost 6 bases and 3 bases, there was a span of 11 bases. CDR3 in DNA: TGTGCCAGTAGCCCAGGGTCGGACACCGGGGAGCTGTTTTTT. It yields the protein CASSPGSDTGELFF.

The gene calls are TRBV4-3 and TRBJ1-2; TRBD1 matches 11 bases. Germline V gene sequence: CDR1 LGHNA, CDR2 YSLEER. The CDR3 length is 15 residues. The V segment lost 4 bases and the J segment 6 bases; nucleotides outside the gene matches: 7. CDR3 sequence reads: CASSPRDRGSHGYTF. CDR3 DNA: TGCGCCAGCAGCCCCCGGGACAGGGGGTCCCATGGCTACACCTTC.

This clone was seen a few times. Written as DNA, the CDR3 is TGTGCCAGCAGCTTGGAGGAGGGTTGGAATGGCTACACCTTC. Translating gives CASSLEEGWNGYTF. The chain is built from TRBV5-4 and TRBJ1-2, with no clear D. The germline gives CDR1 SGHNT, CDR2 YYREEE (reference sequence). V shed 0 bases and J shed 6 bases, with 12 bases lying between them. The CDR3 is 14 residues long.

The gene calls are TRBV28 and TRBJ2-3; D is undetermined. The germline V gene has CDR1 MDHEN and CDR2 SYDVKM. This CDR3 contains 15 residues. Trimming cost V 3 bases and J 1 base, with 11 bases left between them. CDR3: CASSFRQPGTDTQYF. CDR3 DNA sequence: TGTGCCAGCAGTTTCAGGCAGCCTGGCACAGATACGCAGTATTTT.

The DNA for the CDR3 is TGTGCCAGCAGTCCCTCCTCGACTAGCGGGCTTTCGCCCGGGGAGCTGTTTTTT. The encoded protein is CASSPSSTSGLSPGELFF. The chain recombines TRBV27 with TRBJ2-2, with TRBD2 matching 10 bases. The CDR3 is made up of 18 amino acids. Germline values: CDR1 MNHEY, CDR2 SMNVEV (reference sequence). Trimming took 5 bases from V and 6 from J; bases not matched to a gene: 15.

This rearrangement joins TRBV11-2 to TRBJ2-1; D perhaps matches TRBD1 (5 bases). This CDR3 has 17 residues. The V and J ends lost 0 bases and 1 base respectively, with 13 bases between them. Germline CDR1 is SGHAT and CDR2 is FQNNGV. CDR3 bases: TGTGCCAGCAGCTTAGATCGGGTGGGGCGATCCTACAATGAGCAGTTCTTC. Amino acid sequence: CASSLDRVGRSYNEQFF.

V gene TRBV15 combines with J gene TRBJ1-5; D is possibly TRBD1 (6 bases). The germline gives CDR1 LNHNV, CDR2 YYDKDF (reference sequence). Between the trimmed V and J ends, which lost 1 base and 6 bases, there was a span of 16 bases. The CDR3 is made up of 16 amino acids. The CDR3 is CATSRGTNRAPQPQHF. In DNA form, the CDR3 reads TGTGCCACCAGCAGAGGGACCAACAGGGCTCCTCAGCCCCAGCATTTT. Full variable domain (outside the CDR3, taken from reference TRBV15 and TRBJ1-5): DAMVIQNPRYQVTQFGKPVTLSCSQTLNHNVMYWYQQKSSQAPKLLFHYYDKDFNNEADTPDNFQSRRPNTSFCFLDIRSPGLGDTAMYLCATSRGTNRAPQPQHFGDGTRLSIL.

The chain has TRBV6-2 or TRBV6-3 and TRBJ1-3; tentative D call: TRBD1 (6 bases). Germline CDR1 MNHEY, CDR2 SVGEGT. V was shortened by 5 bases and J by 0 bases, with 11 bases between the two germline ends. The CDR3 extends over 15 amino acids. The CDR3 is CASSPDSRSGNTIYF. DNA of the CDR3: TGTGCCAGCAGTCCGGACAGCCGCTCTGGAAACACCATATATTTT.

This clone showed up just a few times. J is TRBJ2-1 and V is TRBV5-6; 11 bases match TRBD2. The J segment lost 4 bases and the V segment lost 4 bases, leaving 4 bases of the junction unmatched. This CDR3 comprises 15 residues. Looked up from germline, CDR1 is SGHDT and CDR2 is YYEEEE. The CDR3 bases are TGTGCCAGCAGCGGCGGGACTAGCGGTTACAATGAGCAGTTCTTC. Amino acids: CASSGGTSGYNEQFF.

The gene calls are TRBV2 and TRBJ1-1; D perhaps matches TRBD1 (5 bases). The CDR3 has 14 amino acids. V dropped 6 bases and J dropped 1 base, with 12 bases sitting between them. In germline, CDR1 is SNHLY, CDR2 FYNNEI. CDR3 in DNA: TGTGCCAGCAGATCAACAGGAAGGAACACTGAAGCTTTCTTT. Its protein product is CASRSTGRNTEAFF.